This T cell receptor (beta chain) originates from a study of cytomegalovirus exposure and HLA in healthy donors (dated by TCRdb to about 2017). A note on the overall study: In an earlier analysis of several hundred of the donors, around 290 Gb of sequence data and 90 million to 130 million unique TCR beta sequences from 150 million to 200 million T cells were reported. About 300 gigabases of sequencing data and approximately 85 million unique TCR sequences were included in an early release covering around 650 HLA-typed donors. Of the 398 genotyped donors, approximately 81% were placed in the genetic ancestry cluster associated with self-reported Caucasian donors. The study aimed to test whether signatures of past pathogen exposure could be identified by cataloging public T cell receptors. The study profiled the T cell repertoires of about 720 subjects by immunosequencing and related them to cytomegalovirus serostatus. A separate validation cohort of about 110 different subjects was used in addition to the roughly 700-subject first cohort. The study combined high-throughput TCR immunosequencing, statistical association of individual TCRs with disease status, and machine learning to predict cytomegalovirus infection status. A later analysis re-examined previously published TCR beta repertoires from about 700 donors and added high-resolution HLA genotyping to investigate patterns of TCR occurrence. Rather than using new phenotypic data, the later analysis identified candidate immune exposures from TCR beta sequences and from how often those sequences occurred across donors. To decide whether each TCR beta V gene segment behaved as functional or pseudogenic, an earlier analysis of 587 of the donors relied on high-throughput TCR beta sequencing. Alongside the repertoire data, information on donor age, sex, ethnicity and CMV serostatus was compiled. A later genetic analysis took genome-wide SNP genotypes for about three fifths of the roughly 700 donors and used that subset as a discovery cohort. All discovery cohort repertoires had been generated using a single sequencing platform. Both class I and class II loci were covered by HLA typing, at four-digit resolution. The number of donors typed differed by locus, with roughly 620-640 for A, B, C, DRB1 and DQB1, over 500 for DQA1, under 610 for DPA1, and some 440 for DPB1. Several DR-DQ haplotypes were handled as single units for association and clustering because linkage in the cohort was strong. Among 398 genotyped donors of the cohort, an average of about 240,000 unique TCR beta nucleotide sequences were sequenced per donor, approximately 20% of them non-productive. Findings and caveats that apply to the study as a whole: The only immune exposure information available for the cohort was CMV serostatus. Around 16 rarely observed V segments, including chromosome 9 orphons, were excluded from the earlier analysis of approximately 500 of the donors because counts were too low. A further reported finding was that TCR beta sequences accurately predicted the HLA-A and HLA-B alleles for most subjects in the first cohort. When HLA alleles, especially DR and DQ, strongly co-occurred, TCR associations were difficult to assign to individual alleles. Most TCR sequences were seen in very few donors, while some public TCRs were found in many individuals. In an earlier analysis of fewer than 700 of the donors, most TCR beta V segments appeared in productive rearrangements about 87% or about 30% of the time, broadly matching IMGT annotations. According to a later genetic analysis, donors in an Asian-associated ancestry cluster had fewer N-insertions in productive TCRs than the approximately 670-donor mean. Some IMGT-functional V segments, including TRBV6-2 and TRBV6-3, could not be distinguished by the 87-base-pair reads and were therefore excluded. A cluster of highly shared sequence variants was judged likely to represent a technical artifact of the sequencing pipeline. In this cohort, only TCR beta chains were sequenced, and detectable features were limited by the absence of alpha or paired-chain data. Cytomegalovirus status was reported to be diagnosed by the classifier with high specificity and sensitivity in both the original and validation cohorts. Linkage disequilibrium might explain the correlated functional status among segregating V segments, but an unknown experimental factor could not be excluded. Sequencing depth was assumed to be roughly uniform across donors in the presence/absence analyses, though that assumption may not hold. Most CMV-associated TCR beta chains appeared to be HLA-restricted in a later analysis, and the HLA associations seemed to be driven largely by CMV exposure. According to the authors, the approach could potentially be generalized to other disease states and immunological phenotypes. In a later analysis, HLA-associated TCR beta chains were found to be more clonally expanded and to have lower generation probabilities than equally common non-associated chains. Several of the top co-occurrence clusters appeared to be linked to parvovirus B19, influenza, CMV and Epstein-Barr virus, according to a later analysis. In the study, 164 TCR beta chains were listed as associated with cytomegalovirus. At a false discovery rate of 0.05, a later analysis linked approximately 18,000 TCR beta sequences to specific HLA alleles. A few of the identified cytomegalovirus-associated TCR beta chains were confirmed in vitro to be specific for cytomegalovirus antigens. According to a later analysis, TCR association rates differed among HLA loci, with DRB1 alleles showing the most associated TCRs and HLA-C alleles showing the fewest. Because HLA typing was missing for some donors at each locus, association tests included only the typed subset. An association between a missense DCLRE1C variant and V-gene and J-gene trimming of TCR beta chains was found in a later genetic analysis and replicated in an independent cohort.

In total, roughly 710 healthy bone marrow donors made up the cohort. Cohort members were all nominally healthy when sampled, although unrecorded immune exposures were likely present. The donor was CMV seropositive and belonged to the group of 270 or so seropositive cohort members. A peripheral blood sample was provided by each donor, and peripheral blood mononuclear cells were used for TCR beta sequencing. Genomic DNA was extracted from the blood cell samples with the Qiagen DNeasy Blood Extraction Kit. The method behind the library was the immunoSEQ multiplex PCR assay. A mixture of 60 forward primers for TCR Vbeta segments and 13 reverse primers for TCR Jbeta segments was used in the multiplex PCR. Amplification of the CDR3 region of rearranged TCR beta genes was performed with a multiplex PCR assay on genomic DNA. On the Illumina HiSeq System, the amplified TCR beta libraries were sequenced as 87-base-pair reads. The authors' analysis ran thus. A later analysis tallied 70 million to 100 million unique TCR beta chains across the approximately 670 repertoires, and around 12 million of those chains were shared by two or more donors. To remove PCR and sequencing errors, raw reads were error-corrected and collapsed into unique sequences using a nearest-neighbor algorithm that merged closely related sequences. Alignment of CDR3 sequences to IMGT reference sequences was used to assign V, D and J gene segments. For a sequence to be retained, at least a six-nucleotide match to both a V gene segment and a J gene segment was required. Rearrangements were classified as productive when the CDR3 lacked stop codons and remained in frame with V and J, and all other rearrangements were classified as non-productive. CDR3 was defined by IMGT convention, running from the second conserved V-encoded cysteine to the conserved J-encoded phenylalanine. In an earlier analysis of around 570 of the donors, sequences lacking an unambiguous match to a single V gene segment were excluded. In an earlier analysis of some 590 of the donors, a V segment was called functional when productive rearrangements were above 56.7%, and segregating when the standard deviation between donors exceeded 5%. A statistical classification framework was built to diagnose cytomegalovirus status from the catalog of TCR beta chain sequences. In a later analysis, TCR nucleotide sequences were compared against IMGT/GENE-DB human TR gene sequences so that V and J genes could be assigned. Using the TCRdist pipeline, a later analysis assigned CDR3 sequences along with most-parsimonious VDJ recombination scenarios. In a later analysis, each TCR beta chain was defined by its CDR3 amino acid sequence together with its V-gene family, and reads lacking a unique V-gene family were excluded. A later analysis removed 550 to 650 highly shared, low-generation-probability nucleotide sequences to deal with suspected cross-contamination and a sequencing artifact. In a later analysis, a clonal expansion index was calculated for each public chain from normalized within-repertoire ranks of inferred template counts. In a later analysis, generation probabilities were computed with a VDJ recombination model fitted to out-of-frame rearrangements, and the resulting probabilities were checked against IGoR. In a later analysis, hypergeometric tests were used to score TCR-TCR, TCR-HLA and TCR-CMV co-occurrence, with a repertoire-size bias correction applied to TCR pairs. To estimate false discovery rates, a later analysis permuted the HLA or CMV assignments 20 times. A later analysis grouped co-occurring TCRs with DBSCAN, adding TCRdist sequence similarity when clustering within HLA-allele-positive subsets. Co-occurrence clustering excluded repertoires with fewer than 30,000 or more than 120,000 public chains, plus five with anomalous nucleotide sharing. TCRdb retrieved this table from immuneACCESS and kept in-frame rearrangements only. Not all clones are present; in checked studies, unresolved V genes account for under half, and no reason is known for the remainder. Clone size and the V and J calls come from that table; the DNA yielded D and trimming. This sample lists roughly 120,000 clones; around 77% were detected once. Clones ranked in the top ten supply 5.8% of the sample.

According to the germline V gene, CDR1 reads KGHSH and CDR2 reads LQKENI. The CDR3 has 14 amino acids, counting the end cysteine and phenylalanine. Here the CDR3 DNA is all that survives: 42 bases in frame from base 1. After removal of 4 bases from V and 5 bases from J, the junction retains 4 bases not matched to a gene. This clone was detected only a few times. It has no known antigen specificity. There are no base qualities to consult, and no much larger clone falls within one base. The clonotype was recovered from a man younger than 35 in good health and CMV-seropositive. Recombination linked TRBV18 to TRBJ1-4, with TRBD1 identical over 7 junction bases. The sample was PBMCs. The CDR3 region reads CASSRGTENEKLFF. The sequenced DNA: TGTGCCAGCTCACGCGGGACAGAGAATGAAAAACTGTTTTTT.